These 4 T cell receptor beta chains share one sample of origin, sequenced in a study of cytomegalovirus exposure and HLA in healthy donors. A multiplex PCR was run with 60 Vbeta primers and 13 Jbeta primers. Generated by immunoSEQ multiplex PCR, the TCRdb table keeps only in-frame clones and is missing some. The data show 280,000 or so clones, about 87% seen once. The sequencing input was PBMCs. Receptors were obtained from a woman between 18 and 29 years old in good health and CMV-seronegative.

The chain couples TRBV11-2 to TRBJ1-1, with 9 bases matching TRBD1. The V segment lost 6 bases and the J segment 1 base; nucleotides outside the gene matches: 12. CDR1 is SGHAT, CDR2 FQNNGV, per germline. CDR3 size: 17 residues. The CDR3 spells CASSQSPGTGRNTEAFF. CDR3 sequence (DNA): TGTGCCAGCAGTCAAAGCCCCGGGACAGGGAGGAACACTGAAGCTTTCTTT.

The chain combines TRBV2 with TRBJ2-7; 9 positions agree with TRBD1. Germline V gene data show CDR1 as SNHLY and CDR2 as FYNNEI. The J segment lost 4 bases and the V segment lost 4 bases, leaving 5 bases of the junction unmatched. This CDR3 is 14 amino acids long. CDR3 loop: CASSATGGRYEQYF. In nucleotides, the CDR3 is TGTGCCAGCAGTGCGACAGGGGGACGATACGAGCAGTACTTC.

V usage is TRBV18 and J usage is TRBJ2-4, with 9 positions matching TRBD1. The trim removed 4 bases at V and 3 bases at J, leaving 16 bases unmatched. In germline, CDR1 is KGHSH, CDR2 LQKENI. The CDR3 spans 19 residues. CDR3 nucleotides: TGTGCCAGCTCACTTTCCGGGACAGGGTTATTAGGCAGCAAAAACATTCAGTACTTC. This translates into CASSLSGTGLLGSKNIQYF.

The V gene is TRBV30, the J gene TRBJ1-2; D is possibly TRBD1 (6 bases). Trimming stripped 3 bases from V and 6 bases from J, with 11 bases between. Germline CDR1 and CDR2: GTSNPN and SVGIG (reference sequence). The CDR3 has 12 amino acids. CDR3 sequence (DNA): TGTGCCTGGAGCCCCTACAGGGATGGCTACACCTTC. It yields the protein CAWSPYRDGYTF.